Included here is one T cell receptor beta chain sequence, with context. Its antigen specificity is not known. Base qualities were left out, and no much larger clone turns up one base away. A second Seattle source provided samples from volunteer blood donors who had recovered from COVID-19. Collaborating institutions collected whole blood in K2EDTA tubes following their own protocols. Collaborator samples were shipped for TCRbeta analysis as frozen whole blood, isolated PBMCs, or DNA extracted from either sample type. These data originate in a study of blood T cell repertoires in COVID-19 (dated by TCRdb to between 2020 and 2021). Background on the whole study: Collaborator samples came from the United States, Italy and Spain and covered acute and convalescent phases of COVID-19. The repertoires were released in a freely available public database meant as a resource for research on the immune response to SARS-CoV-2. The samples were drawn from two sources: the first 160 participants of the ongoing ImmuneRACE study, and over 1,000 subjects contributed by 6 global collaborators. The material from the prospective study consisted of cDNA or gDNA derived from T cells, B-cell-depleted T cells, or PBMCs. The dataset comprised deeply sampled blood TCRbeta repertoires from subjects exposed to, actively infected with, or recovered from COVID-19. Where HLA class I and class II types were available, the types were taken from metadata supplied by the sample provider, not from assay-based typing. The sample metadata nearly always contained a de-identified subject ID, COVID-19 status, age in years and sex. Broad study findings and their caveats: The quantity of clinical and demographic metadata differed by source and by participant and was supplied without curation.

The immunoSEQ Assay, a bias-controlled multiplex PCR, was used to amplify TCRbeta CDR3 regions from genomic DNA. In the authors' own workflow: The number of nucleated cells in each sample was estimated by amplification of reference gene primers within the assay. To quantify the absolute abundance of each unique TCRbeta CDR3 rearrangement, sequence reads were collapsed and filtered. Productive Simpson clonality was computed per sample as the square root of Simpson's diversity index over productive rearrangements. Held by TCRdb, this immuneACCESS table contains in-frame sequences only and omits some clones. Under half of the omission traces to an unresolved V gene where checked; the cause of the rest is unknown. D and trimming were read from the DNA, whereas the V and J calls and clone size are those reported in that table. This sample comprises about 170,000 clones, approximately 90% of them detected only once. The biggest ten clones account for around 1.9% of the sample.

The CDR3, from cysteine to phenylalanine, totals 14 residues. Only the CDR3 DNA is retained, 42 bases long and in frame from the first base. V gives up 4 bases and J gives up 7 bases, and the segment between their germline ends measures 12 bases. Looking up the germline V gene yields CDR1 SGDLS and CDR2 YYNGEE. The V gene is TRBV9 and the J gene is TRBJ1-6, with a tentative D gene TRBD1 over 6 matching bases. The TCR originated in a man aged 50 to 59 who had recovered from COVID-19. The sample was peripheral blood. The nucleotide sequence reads TGTGCCAGCAGCACCCAGGGGTACAATTCACCCCTCCACTTT. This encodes CASSTQGYNSPLHF.